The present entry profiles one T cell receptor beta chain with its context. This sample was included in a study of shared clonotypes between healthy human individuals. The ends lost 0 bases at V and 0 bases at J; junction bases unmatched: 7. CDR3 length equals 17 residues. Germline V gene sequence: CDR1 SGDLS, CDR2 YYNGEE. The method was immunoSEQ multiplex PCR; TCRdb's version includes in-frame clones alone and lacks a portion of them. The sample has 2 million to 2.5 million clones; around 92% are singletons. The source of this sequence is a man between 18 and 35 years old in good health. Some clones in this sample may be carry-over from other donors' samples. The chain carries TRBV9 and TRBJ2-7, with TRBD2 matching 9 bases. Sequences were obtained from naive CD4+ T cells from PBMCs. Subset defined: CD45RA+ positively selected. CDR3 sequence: CASSVAPTSGFSYEQYF. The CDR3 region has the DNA TGTGCCAGCAGCGTAGCTCCGACTAGCGGTTTCTCCTACGAGCAGTACTTC.